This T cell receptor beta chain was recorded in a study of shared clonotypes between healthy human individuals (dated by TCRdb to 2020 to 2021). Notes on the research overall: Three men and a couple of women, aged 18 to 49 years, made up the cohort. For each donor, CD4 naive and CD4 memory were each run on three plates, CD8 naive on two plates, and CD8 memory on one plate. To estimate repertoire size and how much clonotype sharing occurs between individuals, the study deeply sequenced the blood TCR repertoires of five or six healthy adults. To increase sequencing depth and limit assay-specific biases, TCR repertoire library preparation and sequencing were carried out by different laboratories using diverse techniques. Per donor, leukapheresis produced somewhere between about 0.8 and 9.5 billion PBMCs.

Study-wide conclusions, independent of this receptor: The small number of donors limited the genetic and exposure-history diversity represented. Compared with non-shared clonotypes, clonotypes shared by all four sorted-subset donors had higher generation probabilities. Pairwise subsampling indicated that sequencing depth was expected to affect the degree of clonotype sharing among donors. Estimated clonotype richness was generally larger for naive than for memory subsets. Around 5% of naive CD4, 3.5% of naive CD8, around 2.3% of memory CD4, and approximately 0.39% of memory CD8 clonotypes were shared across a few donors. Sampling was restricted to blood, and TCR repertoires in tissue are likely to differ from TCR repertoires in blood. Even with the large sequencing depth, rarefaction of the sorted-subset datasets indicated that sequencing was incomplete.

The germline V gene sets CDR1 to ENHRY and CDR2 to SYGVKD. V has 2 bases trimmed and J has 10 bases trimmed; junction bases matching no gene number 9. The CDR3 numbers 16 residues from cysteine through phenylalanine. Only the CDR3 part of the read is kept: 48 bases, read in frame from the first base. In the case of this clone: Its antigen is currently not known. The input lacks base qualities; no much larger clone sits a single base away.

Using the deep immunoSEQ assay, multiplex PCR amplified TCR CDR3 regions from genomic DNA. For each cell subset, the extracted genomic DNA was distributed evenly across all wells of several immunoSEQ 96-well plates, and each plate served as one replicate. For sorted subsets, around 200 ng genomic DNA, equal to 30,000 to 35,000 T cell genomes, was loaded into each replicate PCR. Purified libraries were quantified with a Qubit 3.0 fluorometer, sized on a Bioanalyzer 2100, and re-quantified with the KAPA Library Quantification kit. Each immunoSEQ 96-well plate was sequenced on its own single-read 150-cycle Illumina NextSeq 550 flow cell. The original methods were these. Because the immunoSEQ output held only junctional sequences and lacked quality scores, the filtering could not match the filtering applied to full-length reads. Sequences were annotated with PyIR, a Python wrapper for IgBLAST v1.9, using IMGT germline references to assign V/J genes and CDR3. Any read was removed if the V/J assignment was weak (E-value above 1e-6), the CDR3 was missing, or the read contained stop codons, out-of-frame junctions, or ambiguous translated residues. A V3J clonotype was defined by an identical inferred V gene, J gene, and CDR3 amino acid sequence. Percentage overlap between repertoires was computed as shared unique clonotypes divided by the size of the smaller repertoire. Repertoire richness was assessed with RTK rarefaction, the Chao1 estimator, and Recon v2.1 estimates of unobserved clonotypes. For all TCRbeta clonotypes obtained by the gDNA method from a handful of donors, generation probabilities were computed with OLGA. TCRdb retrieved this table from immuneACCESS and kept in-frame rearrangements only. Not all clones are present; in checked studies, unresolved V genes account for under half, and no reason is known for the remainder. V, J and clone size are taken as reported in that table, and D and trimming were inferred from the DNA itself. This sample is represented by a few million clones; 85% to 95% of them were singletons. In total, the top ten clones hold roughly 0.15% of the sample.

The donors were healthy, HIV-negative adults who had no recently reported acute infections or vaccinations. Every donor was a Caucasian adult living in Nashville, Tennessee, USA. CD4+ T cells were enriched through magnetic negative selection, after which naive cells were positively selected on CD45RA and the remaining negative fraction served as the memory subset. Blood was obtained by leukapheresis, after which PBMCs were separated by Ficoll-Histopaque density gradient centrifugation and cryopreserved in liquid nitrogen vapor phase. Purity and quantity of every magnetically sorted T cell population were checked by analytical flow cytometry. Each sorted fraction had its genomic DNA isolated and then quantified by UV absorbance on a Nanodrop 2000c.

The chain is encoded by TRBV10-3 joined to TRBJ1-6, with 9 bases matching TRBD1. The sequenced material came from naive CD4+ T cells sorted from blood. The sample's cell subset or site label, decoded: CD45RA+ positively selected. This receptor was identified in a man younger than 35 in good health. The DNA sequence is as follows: TGTGCCATCAGTGAGGGCGGACAGGGGTTCAACTCACCCCTCCACTTT. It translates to CAISEGGQGFNSPLHF.